These 30 T cell receptor beta chains originate from one sample sequenced in a study of cytotoxic CD8 clonotypes in ibrutinib-treated CLL. The table came from immunoSEQ multiplex PCR; TCRdb's copy has only in-frame clones and leaves some out. The sample holds approximately 140,000 clones, roughly 77% seen once. Specimen: PBMCs, collected after 12 months of ibrutinib treatment. These receptors came from a human donor with chronic lymphocytic leukemia.

The chain is built from TRBV6-4 and TRBJ2-6; TRBD1 agrees at 7 bases. Looked up from germline, CDR1 is MRHNA and CDR2 is SNTAGT. This CDR3 comprises 15 residues. V lost 8 bases, J lost 0 bases, and 4 bases stayed unmatched. DNA for the CDR3: TGTGCCAGCCGGGACAGCTCCTCTGGGGCCAACGTCCTGACTTTC. This codes for CASRDSSSGANVLTF.

This clone was counted a few times. The V gene is TRBV27, the J gene TRBJ2-7; D call uncertain. The V end was cut by 6 bases, the J end by 4 bases, with 7 bases between. This CDR3 spans 11 amino acids. Germline V gene data show CDR1 as MNHEY and CDR2 as SMNVEV (reference sequence). CDR3 sequence (DNA): TGTGCCAGCAGACTGAATTACGAGCAGTACTTC. It encodes CASRLNYEQYF.

The rearrangement links TRBV7-2 to TRBJ2-7, with D perhaps TRBD1 or TRBD2 (5 bases each). Germline assignment: CDR1 SGHTA and CDR2 FQGNSA. The CDR3 runs to 14 residues. The V end was cut by 5 bases, the J end by 5 bases, with 16 bases between. DNA for the CDR3: TGTGCCAGCAGCCAAGGGACCATACCCCACGAGCAGTACTTC. Translation: CASSQGTIPHEQYF. Looking up the rest from reference TRBV7-2 and TRBJ2-7 gives the full variable domain: GAGVSQSPSNKVTEKGKDVELRCDPISGHTALYWYRQSLGQGLEFLIYFQGNSAPDKSGLPSDRFSAERTGGSVSTLTIQRTQQEDSAVYLCASSQGTIPHEQYFGPGTRLTVT.

Here the CDR3 reads CASSLAGGFLYNEQFF. CDR3 DNA: TGTGCCAGCAGTCTAGCGGGGGGCTTCCTATACAATGAGCAGTTCTTC. The V and J genes are TRBV28 and TRBJ2-1, with TRBD2 matching over 11 bases. CDR3 length: 16 residues. Trimming at V came to 5 bases and at J to 4 bases, leaving 7 bases not matched to a gene. CDR1 is MDHEN, CDR2 SYDVKM, per germline. The full variable domain, with the rest looked up from reference TRBV28 and TRBJ2-1, is DVKVTQSSRYLVKRTGEKVFLECVQDMDHENMFWYRQDPGLGLRLIYFSYDVKMKEKGDIPEGYSVSREKKERFSLILESASTNQTSMYLCASSLAGGFLYNEQFFGPGTRLTVL.

The rearrangement links TRBV7-2 to TRBJ1-1; TRBD1 is a possible D gene (5 bases). Trimming removed 5 bases at V and 2 bases at J, with 15 bases between. CDR3 length: 15 amino acids. Germline V CDR1 and CDR2: SGHTA, FQGNSA. For the CDR3, the DNA is TGTGCCAGCAGCCCATCCGGGACGGTTAACACTGAAGCTTTCTTT. Amino acid sequence: CASSPSGTVNTEAFF.

Ten or more counts support this clone. J is TRBJ2-1 and V is TRBV18; possibly TRBD2 for D (5 bases). CDR1 KGHSH and CDR2 LQKENI come from the germline V gene. Trimming stripped 4 bases from V and 7 bases from J, with 11 bases between. The length of the CDR3 is 13 residues. CDR3: CASSRTGFNEQFF. The CDR3 nucleotides are TGTGCCAGCTCACGGACGGGATTTAATGAGCAGTTCTTC. The full variable domain, rest sourced from reference TRBV18 and TRBJ2-1, is NAGVMQNPRHLVRRRGQEARLRCSPMKGHSHVYWYRQLPEEGLKFMVYLQKENIIDESGMPKERFSAEFPKEGPSILRIQQVVRGDSAAYFCASSRTGFNEQFFGPGTRLTVL.

The chain combines TRBV6-4 with TRBJ1-5; D unresolved. Per germline, CDR1 MRHNA and CDR2 SNTAGT. V lost 7 bases, J lost 2 bases, and 18 bases lay in between. This CDR3 has 16 amino acids. Here the CDR3 DNA reads TGTGCCAGCAAAGGTAAGACCCTAATTGGCAATCAGCCCCAGCATTTT. As protein: CASKGKTLIGNQPQHF.

The chain combines TRBV28 with TRBJ2-3; D unclear. The germline V gene has CDR1 MDHEN and CDR2 SYDVKM. The CDR3 covers 14 residues. Trimming shortened V by 6 bases and J by 4 bases, and 14 bases separated the two germline ends. Written as DNA, the CDR3 is TGTGCCAGCAGAACACCCGCCTCTCCAGATACGCAGTATTTT. It specifies CASRTPASPDTQYF.

This clone was seen only once. The chain joins TRBV28 to TRBJ2-3, with D tentatively TRBD2 (6 bases). CDR1 and CDR2 (germline): MDHEN, SYDVKM. This CDR3 spans 16 amino acids. V shed 5 bases and J shed 2 bases, with 17 bases lying between them. The CDR3 bases are TGTGCCAGCAGTCCTCTGGGGATAGCGGACACAGATACGCAGTATTTT. Translating gives CASSPLGIADTDTQYF.

V usage is TRBV28 and J usage is TRBJ2-7; D perhaps matches TRBD1 (5 bases). CDR3 length equals 13 residues. Germline V gives CDR1 MDHEN, CDR2 SYDVKM. Trimming removed 7 bases at V and 3 bases at J, with 13 bases between. The CDR3 region is CASTVQGRYEQYF. CDR3 sequence (DNA): TGTGCCAGCACGGTTCAGGGTCGCTACGAGCAGTACTTC.

The rearrangement joins TRBV6-5 to TRBJ1-1; D is possibly TRBD1 (6 bases). The CDR3 contains 14 residues. The germline V gene encodes CDR1 MNHEY and CDR2 SVGAGI. The ends were cut back, 5 bases at V and 0 bases at J, with 10 bases in the middle. The CDR3 bases are TGTGCCAGCAGTCCTGACAGGTTGAACACTGAAGCTTTCTTT. Translated: CASSPDRLNTEAFF.

The V call is TRBV5-6, the J call TRBJ1-2; 9 bases are shared with TRBD1. Germline values: CDR1 SGHDT, CDR2 YYEEEE. V shed 4 bases, J shed 4 bases, and the junction held 5 bases outside the gene matches. This CDR3 spans 14 amino acids. The DNA for the CDR3 is TGTGCCAGCAGCCCGGGACAGGGCAGCTATGGCTACACCTTC. This encodes CASSPGQGSYGYTF.

V gene TRBV5-1 combines with J gene TRBJ2-6; D is ambiguous. This CDR3 spans 17 amino acids. The V end lost 5 bases, the J end lost 1 base, and 16 bases lay between the germline ends. CDR1 is SGHRS and CDR2 is YFSETQ in the germline V gene. The CDR3 nucleotides are TGCGCCAGCAGTCGGGTTACCAAGTCGTCTGGGGCCAACGTCCTGACTTTC. This codes for CASSRVTKSSGANVLTF.

V and J are TRBV28 and TRBJ1-2, with TRBD1 matching 10 bases. This CDR3 region has 14 residues. V lost 5 bases and J lost 5; bases outside the gene matches: 5. Germline assignment: CDR1 MDHEN and CDR2 SYDVKM. The CDR3 DNA follows: TGTGCCAGCAGTCCAAGGGACAGGGGATATGGCTACACCTTC. This encodes CASSPRDRGYGYTF.

The chain carries TRBV28 and TRBJ2-3; D is undetermined. This CDR3 region has 11 residues. The germline gives CDR1 MDHEN, CDR2 SYDVKM. V dropped 6 bases and J dropped 2 bases, with 3 bases sitting between them. Here the CDR3 reads CASRYTDTQYF. The DNA of the CDR3 is TGTGCCAGCAGATACACAGATACGCAGTATTTT.

The V gene is TRBV5-6, the J gene TRBJ2-1, with D unresolved. The CDR3 loop spans 14 amino acids. Germline V gene lookup returns CDR1 SGHDT and CDR2 YYEEEE. The V end lost 2 bases, the J end lost 3 bases, and 9 bases lay between the germline ends. In DNA, the CDR3 is TGTGCCAGCAGCTTTGGCCAGAACTACAATGAGCAGTTCTTC. It encodes CASSFGQNYNEQFF.

The CDR3 bases are TGTGCCAGCAGTGGGACAGGGTTGAGTACTGAAGCTTTCTTT. Amino acids: CASSGTGLSTEAFF. J is TRBJ1-1 and V is TRBV28; 9 bases fit TRBD1. Germline loops: CDR1 MDHEN, CDR2 SYDVKM. The J segment lost 5 bases and the V segment lost 5 bases, leaving 6 bases of the junction unmatched. The length of the CDR3 is 14 residues.

The V call is TRBV19, the J call TRBJ2-5; 7 positions agree with TRBD1. The CDR3 runs 15 residues. The junction had 7 bases not matched to a gene; V was cut back by 4 bases and J by 2 bases. The germline V gene encodes CDR1 LNHDA and CDR2 SQIVND (reference sequence). The CDR3 region is CASSTYRDSQETQYF. The CDR3 DNA reads as TGTGCCAGTAGTACTTACCGGGACAGTCAAGAGACCCAGTACTTC.

The J gene is TRBJ1-2, the V gene TRBV28; 8 bases line up with TRBD1. The CDR3 totals 14 residues. Germline CDR1 MDHEN, CDR2 SYDVKM. With V trimmed by 6 bases and J by 5 bases, 8 bases remained unmatched. The CDR3, as DNA: TGTGCCAGCAGGCCGGGACAGGCGTCTTATGGCTACACCTTC. Translation gives CASRPGQASYGYTF.

The chain joins TRBV7-6 to TRBJ1-5; D gene uncertain. Looked up from germline, CDR1 is SGHVS and CDR2 is FNYEAQ. The CDR3 consists of 13 residues. Between the trimmed V and J ends, which lost 2 bases and 3 bases, there was a span of 5 bases. DNA of the CDR3: TGTGCCAGCAGCTTATCAGACAATCAGCCCCAGCATTTT. Translation: CASSLSDNQPQHF. Full variable domain (missing parts from reference TRBV7-6 and TRBJ1-5): GAGVSQSPRYKVTKRGQDVALRCDPISGHVSLYWYRQALGQGPEFLTYFNYEAQQDKSGLPNDRFSAERPEGSISTLTIQRTEQRDSAMYRCASSLSDNQPQHFGDGTRLSIL.

V gene TRBV5-4 combines with J gene TRBJ1-2, with 9 bases fitting TRBD1. The CDR3 contains 14 residues. The germline V gene encodes CDR1 SGHNT and CDR2 YYREEE (reference sequence). The J segment lost 6 bases and the V segment lost 4 bases, leaving 7 bases of the junction unmatched. The CDR3 is CASSRPGTGNGYTF. CDR3 nucleotide sequence: TGTGCCAGCAGCCGTCCCGGGACAGGGAATGGCTACACCTTC.

The chain carries TRBV14 and TRBJ1-2, with D possibly matching TRBD1 (6 bases). The CDR3 consists of 13 residues. The ends were cut back, 8 bases at V and 6 bases at J, with 16 bases in the middle. Germline V gives CDR1 SGHDN, CDR2 FVKESK. Here the CDR3 reads CASARQATHGYTF. The CDR3 DNA is TGTGCCAGCGCCCGACAGGCCACCCATGGCTACACCTTC.

This chain uses TRBV28 with TRBJ2-7; 9 bases line up with TRBD1. With 5 bases clipped from V and 2 bases from J, the junction kept 4 bases outside the gene matches. CDR1 and CDR2 (germline): MDHEN, SYDVKM. CDR3 length: 14 residues. The CDR3 region is CASSRQGGTYEQYF. The CDR3 DNA follows: TGTGCCAGCAGTAGACAGGGGGGAACCTACGAGCAGTACTTC.

The chain joins TRBV5-1 to TRBJ2-5; a possible D gene is TRBD1 (5 bases). The V gene's germline CDR1 is SGHRS and CDR2 YFSETQ. The V end lost 2 bases, the J end lost 4 bases, and 15 bases lay between the germline ends. CDR3 size: 15 residues. The CDR3, as DNA: TGCGCCAGCAGCTTACCCCAGGGTAGGGGAGAGACCCAGTACTTC. It is translated as CASSLPQGRGETQYF.

The chain uses TRBV19 and TRBJ1-4; no firm D call. Germline V gene sequence: CDR1 LNHDA, CDR2 SQIVND (reference sequence). The CDR3 spans 13 residues. V was cut by 3 bases and J by 7 bases, with 9 bases left in between. The CDR3 is CASSIGWGEKLFF. CDR3 DNA sequence: TGTGCCAGTAGTATCGGTTGGGGTGAAAAACTGTTTTTT.

CDR3 DNA: TGTGCCAGCAGCCAGAAACAGCCCCAGGAGGGAGGCTACACCTTC. Translated, it gives CASSQKQPQEGGYTF. V usage is TRBV7-9 and J usage is TRBJ1-2; D remains unclear. Trimming took off 5 bases at V and 8 bases at J, with 21 bases between the two ends. The CDR3 spans 15 residues. The germline CDR1 and CDR2 sequences are SEHNR and FQNEAQ (reference sequence).

V usage is TRBV28 and J usage is TRBJ1-2; unclear D gene. The CDR3 spans 14 residues. Trimming took 8 bases from V and 5 from J, leaving 18 bases between them. The germline CDR1 and CDR2 sequences are MDHEN and SYDVKM. The CDR3 loop reads CASSPVSVSYGYTF. The CDR3 nucleotides are TGTGCCAGCTCCCCAGTCTCCGTATCGTATGGCTACACCTTC.

This clone was recorded only once. V gene TRBV18 combines with J gene TRBJ1-5; 7 nucleotides agree with TRBD1. This CDR3 is 16 amino acids long. V lost 5 bases to trimming and J lost 3 bases; unmatched junction nucleotides: 10. Germline V gene lookup returns CDR1 KGHSH and CDR2 LQKENI. The CDR3 region has the DNA TGTGCCAGCTCAGTGGACAGGCCCGACGCCAATCAGCCCCAGCATTTT. It yields the protein CASSVDRPDANQPQHF. Looking up the rest from reference TRBV18 and TRBJ1-5 gives the full variable domain: NAGVMQNPRHLVRRRGQEARLRCSPMKGHSHVYWYRQLPEEGLKFMVYLQKENIIDESGMPKERFSAEFPKEGPSILRIQQVVRGDSAAYFCASSVDRPDANQPQHFGDGTRLSIL.

This clone was seen a single time. V usage is TRBV2 and J usage is TRBJ1-3; no clear D. CDR3 size: 14 residues. Germline values: CDR1 SNHLY, CDR2 FYNNEI. V gave up 6 bases and J gave up 0 bases, with 9 bases separating them. CDR3 sequence (DNA): TGTGCCAGCAGCCACCCCAGCTCTGGAAACACCATATATTTT. This gives the protein CASSHPSSGNTIYF.

The chain has TRBV30 and TRBJ1-5; 8 bases are shared with TRBD1. Looked up from germline, CDR1 is GTSNPN and CDR2 is SVGIG (reference sequence). J lost 9 bases, V lost 1 base, and 8 bases had no gene match. The CDR3 is 14 amino acids. The CDR3 region is CAWSAAGGTGPQHF. The CDR3 bases are TGTGCCTGGAGTGCCGCAGGGGGCACAGGGCCCCAGCATTTT. Looking up the rest from reference TRBV30 and TRBJ1-5 gives the full variable domain: SQTIHQWPATLVQPVGSPLSLECTVEGTSNPNLYWYRQAAGRGLQLLFYSVGIGQISSEVPQNLSASRPQDRQFILSSKKLLLSDSGFYLCAWSAAGGTGPQHFGDGTRLSIL.